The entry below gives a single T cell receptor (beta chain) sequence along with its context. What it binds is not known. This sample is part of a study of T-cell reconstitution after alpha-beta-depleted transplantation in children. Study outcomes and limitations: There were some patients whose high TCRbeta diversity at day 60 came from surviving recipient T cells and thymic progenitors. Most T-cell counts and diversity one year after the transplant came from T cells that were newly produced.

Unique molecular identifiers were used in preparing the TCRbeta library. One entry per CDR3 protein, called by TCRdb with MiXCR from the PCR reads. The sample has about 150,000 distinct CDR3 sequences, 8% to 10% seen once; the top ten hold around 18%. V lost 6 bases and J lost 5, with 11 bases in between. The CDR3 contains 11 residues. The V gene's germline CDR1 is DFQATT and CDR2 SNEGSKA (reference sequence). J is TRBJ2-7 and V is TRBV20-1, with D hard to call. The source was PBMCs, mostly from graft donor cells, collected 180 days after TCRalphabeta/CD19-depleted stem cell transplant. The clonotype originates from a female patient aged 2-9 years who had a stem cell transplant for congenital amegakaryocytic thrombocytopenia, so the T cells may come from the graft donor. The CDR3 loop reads CSAGKRDEQYF. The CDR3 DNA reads TGCAGTGCCGGAAAGCGAGACGAGCAGTACTTC.